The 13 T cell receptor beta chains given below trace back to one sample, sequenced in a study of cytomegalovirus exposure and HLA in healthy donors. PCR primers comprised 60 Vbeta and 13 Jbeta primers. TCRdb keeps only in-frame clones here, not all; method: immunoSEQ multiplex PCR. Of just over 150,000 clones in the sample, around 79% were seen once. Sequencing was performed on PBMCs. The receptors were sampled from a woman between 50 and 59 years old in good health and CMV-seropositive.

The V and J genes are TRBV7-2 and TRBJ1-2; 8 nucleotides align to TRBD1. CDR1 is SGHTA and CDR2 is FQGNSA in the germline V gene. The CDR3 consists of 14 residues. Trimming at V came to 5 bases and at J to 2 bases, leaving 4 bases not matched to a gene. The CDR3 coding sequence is TGTGCCAGCAGCCAGAGGACAGGGAACTATGGCTACACCTTC. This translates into CASSQRTGNYGYTF.

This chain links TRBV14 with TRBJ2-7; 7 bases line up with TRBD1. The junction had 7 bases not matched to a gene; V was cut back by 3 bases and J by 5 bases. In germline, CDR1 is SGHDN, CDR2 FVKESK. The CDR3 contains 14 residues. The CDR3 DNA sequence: TGTGCCAGCAGCCATGGTACAGGGGACCACGAGCAGTACTTC. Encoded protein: CASSHGTGDHEQYF.

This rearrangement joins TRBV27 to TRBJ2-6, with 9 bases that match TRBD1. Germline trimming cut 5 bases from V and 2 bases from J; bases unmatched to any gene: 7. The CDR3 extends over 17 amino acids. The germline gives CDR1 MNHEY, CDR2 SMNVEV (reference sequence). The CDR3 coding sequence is TGTGCCAGCAGTAGGGACAGGGATATTCCTGGGGCCAACGTCCTGACTTTC. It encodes CASSRDRDIPGANVLTF.

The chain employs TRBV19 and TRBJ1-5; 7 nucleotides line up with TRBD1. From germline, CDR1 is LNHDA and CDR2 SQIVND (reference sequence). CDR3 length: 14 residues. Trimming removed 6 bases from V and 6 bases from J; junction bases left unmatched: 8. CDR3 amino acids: CASRTGEVGQPQHF. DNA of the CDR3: TGTGCCAGTAGAACAGGGGAAGTTGGTCAGCCCCAGCATTTT.

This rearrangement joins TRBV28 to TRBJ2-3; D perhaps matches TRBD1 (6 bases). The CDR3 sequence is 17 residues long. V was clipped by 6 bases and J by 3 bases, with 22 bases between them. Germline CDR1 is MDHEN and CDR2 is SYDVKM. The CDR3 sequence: CASSQATGHVFTDTQYF. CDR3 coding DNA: TGTGCCAGCAGCCAAGCCACGGGACATGTGTTTACAGATACGCAGTATTTT.

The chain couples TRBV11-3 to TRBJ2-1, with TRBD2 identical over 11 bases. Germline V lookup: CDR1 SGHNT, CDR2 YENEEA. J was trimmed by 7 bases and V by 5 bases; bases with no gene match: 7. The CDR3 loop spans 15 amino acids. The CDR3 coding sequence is TGTGCCAGCAGCATGACTAGCGGGAAGGGTAATGAGCAGTTCTTC. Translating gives CASSMTSGKGNEQFF.

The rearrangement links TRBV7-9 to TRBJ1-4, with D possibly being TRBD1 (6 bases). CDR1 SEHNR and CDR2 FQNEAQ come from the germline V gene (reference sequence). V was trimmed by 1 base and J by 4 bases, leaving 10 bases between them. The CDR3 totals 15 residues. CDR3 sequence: CASSLEGTLNEKLFF. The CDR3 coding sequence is TGTGCCAGCAGCTTAGAAGGGACACTTAATGAAAAACTGTTTTTT.

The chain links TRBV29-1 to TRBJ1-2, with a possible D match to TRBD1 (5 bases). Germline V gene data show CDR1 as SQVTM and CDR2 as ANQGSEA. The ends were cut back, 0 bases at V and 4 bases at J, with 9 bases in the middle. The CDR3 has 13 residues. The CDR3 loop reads CSVEEGRVYGYTF. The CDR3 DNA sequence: TGCAGCGTTGAAGAAGGCAGGGTCTATGGCTACACCTTC.

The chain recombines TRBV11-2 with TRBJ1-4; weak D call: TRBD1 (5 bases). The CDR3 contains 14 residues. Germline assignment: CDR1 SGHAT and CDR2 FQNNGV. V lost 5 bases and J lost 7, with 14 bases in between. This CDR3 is CASSQGVGREKLFF. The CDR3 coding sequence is TGTGCCAGCAGCCAAGGGGTGGGGCGTGAAAAACTGTTTTTT.

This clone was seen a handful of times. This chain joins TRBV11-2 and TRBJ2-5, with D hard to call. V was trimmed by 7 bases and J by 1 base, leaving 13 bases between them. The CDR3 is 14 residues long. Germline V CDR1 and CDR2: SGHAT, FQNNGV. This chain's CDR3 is CASTLQRSQETQYF. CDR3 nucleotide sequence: TGTGCCAGCACCCTTCAACGGAGCCAAGAGACCCAGTACTTC.

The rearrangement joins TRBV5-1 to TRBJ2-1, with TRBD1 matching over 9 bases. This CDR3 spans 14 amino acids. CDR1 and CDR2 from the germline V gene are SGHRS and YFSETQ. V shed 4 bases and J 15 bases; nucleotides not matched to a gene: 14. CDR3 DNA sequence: TGCGCCAGCAGCGCAGGGACAGGGCAGGGCAAATCGTTCTTC. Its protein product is CASSAGTGQGKSFF. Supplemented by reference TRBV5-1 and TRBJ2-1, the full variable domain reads KAGVTQTPRYLIKTRGQQVTLSCSPISGHRSVSWYQQTPGQGLQFLFEYFSETQRNKGNFPGRFSGRQFSNSRSEMNVSTLELGDSALYLCASSAGTGQGKSFFGPGTRLTVL.

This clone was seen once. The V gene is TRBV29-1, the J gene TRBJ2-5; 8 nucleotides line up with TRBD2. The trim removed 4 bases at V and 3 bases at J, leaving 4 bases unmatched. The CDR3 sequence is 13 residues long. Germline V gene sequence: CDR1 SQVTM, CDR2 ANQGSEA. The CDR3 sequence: CSVGETSEETQYF. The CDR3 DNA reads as TGCAGCGTTGGTGAGACTAGCGAAGAGACCCAGTACTTC.

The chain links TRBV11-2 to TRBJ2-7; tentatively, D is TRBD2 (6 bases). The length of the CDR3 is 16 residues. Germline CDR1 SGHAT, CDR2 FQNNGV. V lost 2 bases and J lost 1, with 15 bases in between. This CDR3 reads CASSLSEGGSSYEQYF. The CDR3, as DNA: TGTGCCAGCAGCTTAAGCGAGGGAGGTTCATCCTACGAGCAGTACTTC.